This T cell receptor (beta chain) comes out of a study of cytomegalovirus exposure and HLA in healthy donors. V lost 4 bases, J lost 3 bases, and 5 bases lay in between. Germline lookup yields CDR1 PRHDT and CDR2 FYEKMQ (reference sequence). The CDR3 runs to 12 residues. Amplification used 60 Vbeta primers and 13 Jbeta primers. Assay: immunoSEQ multiplex PCR; the TCRdb copy retains only in-frame clones and omits some. The sample records fewer than 250,000 clones, nearly 80% being singletons. The chain employs TRBV13 and TRBJ2-3; D might be TRBD2 (5 bases). The receptor comes from a male donor in good health and CMV-seronegative. The sequenced material came from PBMCs. This CDR3 is CASSWETDTQYF. DNA for the CDR3: TGTGCCAGCAGCTGGGAGACAGATACGCAGTATTTT.